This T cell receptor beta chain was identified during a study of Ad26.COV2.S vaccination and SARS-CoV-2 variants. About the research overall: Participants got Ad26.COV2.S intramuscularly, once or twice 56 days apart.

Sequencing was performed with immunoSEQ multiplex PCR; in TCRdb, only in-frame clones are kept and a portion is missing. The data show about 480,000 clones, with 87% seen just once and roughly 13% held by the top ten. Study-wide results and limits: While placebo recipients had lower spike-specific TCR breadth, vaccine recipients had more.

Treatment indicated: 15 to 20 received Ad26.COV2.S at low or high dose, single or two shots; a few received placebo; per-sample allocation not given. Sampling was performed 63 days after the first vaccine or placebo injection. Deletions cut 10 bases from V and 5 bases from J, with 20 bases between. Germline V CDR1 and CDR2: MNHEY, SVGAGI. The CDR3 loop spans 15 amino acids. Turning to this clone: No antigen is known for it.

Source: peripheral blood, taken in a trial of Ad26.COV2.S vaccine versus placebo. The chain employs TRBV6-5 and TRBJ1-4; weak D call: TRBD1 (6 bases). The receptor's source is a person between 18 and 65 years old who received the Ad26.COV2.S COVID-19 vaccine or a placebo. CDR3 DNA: TGTGCCACTTCATCGAGGGGGGGTGGAAATGAAAAACTGTTTTTT. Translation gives CATSSRGGGNEKLFF.